The T cell receptor beta chain under discussion was sequenced for a study of CD8 T cells in ankylosing spondylitis. This clonotype has at least ten counts. No antigen is known for it. One entry per CDR3 protein, called by TCRdb with MiXCR from the 5' RACE reads. The table lists around 180,000 distinct CDR3 sequences, 10% to 15% of them singletons. Study conclusions and caveats: Earlier reports found some motif variants in synovial fluid and blood in reactive arthritis.

This receptor was obtained from a female donor with ankylosing spondylitis or in good health (not recorded which). Sequenced material: blood, either unsorted or a sorted T cell fraction (not recorded which).

CDR3 nucleotides: TGTGCCACCAGTGACTCAGGTACTAATGAGCAGTTCTTC. Amino acid sequence: CATSDSGTNEQFF. The chain uses TRBV24-1 and TRBJ2-1; D uncertain. From germline, CDR1 is KGHDR and CDR2 SFDVKD. V shed 4 bases and J shed 7 bases, with 10 bases lying between them. The CDR3 totals 13 residues.